This T cell receptor beta chain appears in the sequencing data of a study of PD-1 blockade in mismatch repair-deficient tumors. This clone was counted a single time. Its antigen remains unknown. As for time point: approximately ten-day in vitro stimulation with candidate neoantigen peptide 6. TCR sequencing covered a few patients who responded to pembrolizumab. Sequencing was performed with immunoSEQ multiplex PCR; in TCRdb, only in-frame clones are kept and a portion is missing. The data contain 14,000 or so clones, about 86% of them singletons. The clonotype was recovered from an adult with mismatch repair-deficient cancer. Sequenced here: cells cultured in vitro, sampled from a patient treated with pembrolizumab.

The CDR3 is CASSSPVYRRASGSRETQYF. For the CDR3, the DNA is TGTGCCAGCAGTTCCCCTGTGTACCGTCGGGCTAGCGGGAGTAGGGAGACCCAGTACTTC. The chain is built from TRBV28 and TRBJ2-5; 10 bases align to TRBD2. V was pared by 4 bases and J by 5 bases, with 22 bases of the junction left unmatched. CDR3 length: 20 residues. In germline, CDR1 is MDHEN, CDR2 SYDVKM.